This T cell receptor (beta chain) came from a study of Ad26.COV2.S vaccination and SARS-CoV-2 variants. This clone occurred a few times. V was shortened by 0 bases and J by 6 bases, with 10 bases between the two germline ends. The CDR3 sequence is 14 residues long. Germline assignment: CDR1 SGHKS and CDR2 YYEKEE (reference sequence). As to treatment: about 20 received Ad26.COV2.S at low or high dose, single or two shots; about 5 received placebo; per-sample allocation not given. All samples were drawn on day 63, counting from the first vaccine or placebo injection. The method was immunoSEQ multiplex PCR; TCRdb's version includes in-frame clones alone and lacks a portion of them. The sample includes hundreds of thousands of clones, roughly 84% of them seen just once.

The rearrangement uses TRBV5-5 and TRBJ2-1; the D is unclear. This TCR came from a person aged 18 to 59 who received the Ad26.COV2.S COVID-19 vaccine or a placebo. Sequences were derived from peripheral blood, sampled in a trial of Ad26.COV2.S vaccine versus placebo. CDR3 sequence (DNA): TGTGCCAGCAGCTTGGGGGCAGGCGGCAATGAGCAGTTCTTC. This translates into CASSLGAGGNEQFF.